Below are 9 T cell receptor beta chains sequenced from a single sample in a study of molecular identifiers for immune sequencing clone quantification. Using its own MiXCR run on the PCR reads, TCRdb lists one record per CDR3 protein. Found here are hundreds of thousands of distinct CDR3 sequences, 25% of them singletons; the top ten hold about 0.78%. Sequencing was carried out using naive CD8+ T cells from blood, with Jurkat cell RNA spiked in. The sample's subset: FACS-sorted CD8+CD4-CCR7+CD45RA+ naive T cells. Every receptor here comes from a human donor in good health. Some libraries in this study had Jurkat cell RNA spiked in.

This clonotype was seen many times. This sequence joins TRBV5-5 and TRBJ1-4, with D perhaps TRBD1 (5 bases). The germline gives CDR1 SGHKS, CDR2 YYEKEE (reference sequence). The CDR3 has 17 residues. Trimming pared 0 bases from V and 4 bases from J, leaving 16 bases between. The CDR3 loop is CASSLAQSGPNNEKLFF. In nucleotides, the CDR3 is TGTGCCAGCAGCTTGGCCCAGTCAGGGCCCAATAATGAAAAACTGTTTTTT.

This clonotype was seen a handful of times. The chain is built from TRBV28 and TRBJ2-5; 14 bases match TRBD2. V was pared by 4 bases and J by 5 bases, with 9 bases of the junction left unmatched. Germline V gene sequence: CDR1 MDHEN, CDR2 SYDVKM. The CDR3 is 17 residues long. The CDR3 here is CASSSGLAGVPGETQYF. Here the CDR3 DNA reads TGTGCCAGCAGTTCGGGACTAGCGGGAGTCCCAGGGGAGACCCAGTACTTC.

This clonotype was picked up a small number of times. The chain has TRBV7-9 and TRBJ2-1; D gene uncertain. The CDR3 is 13 residues long. The V gene's germline CDR1 is SEHNR and CDR2 FQNEAQ (reference sequence). Trimming shortened V by 2 bases and J by 7 bases, and 9 bases separated the two germline ends. The CDR3 coding sequence is TGTGCCAGCAGCTTACCCAGTAGGAATGAGCAGTTCTTC. Translating gives CASSLPSRNEQFF.

This chain connects TRBV27 to TRBJ2-2; D gene ambiguous. The V end lost 5 bases, the J end lost 1 base, and 20 bases lay between the germline ends. CDR1 is MNHEY, CDR2 SMNVEV, per germline (reference sequence). This CDR3 is built from 18 residues. CDR3 region: CASSSNPALFGNTGELFF. In DNA form, the CDR3 reads TGTGCCAGCAGTAGTAACCCCGCGTTATTTGGGAACACCGGGGAGCTGTTTTTT.

In its sample, this clonotype was seen many times. Compared with germline, one end of the junction differs, possibly owing to a read error. The chain couples TRBV4-3 to TRBJ1-1; D perhaps matches TRBD1 (5 bases). Germline V gives CDR1 LGHNA, CDR2 YSLEER. The CDR3 extends over 12 amino acids. DNA for the CDR3: TGTGCCAGCCGGGGCATGAACACTGAAGCTTTCTTT. It encodes CASRGMNTEAFF.

This clonotype was counted a few times. This chain links TRBV30 with TRBJ2-6; a possible D gene is TRBD1 (6 bases). The CDR3 length is 17 residues. The germline gives CDR1 GTSNPN, CDR2 SVGIG (reference sequence). Trimming removed 0 bases at V and 3 bases at J, with 15 bases between. In nucleotides, the CDR3 is TGTGCCTGGAGTGTACTTACAGGGTATGTTGGGGCCAACGTCCTGACTTTC. This sequence encodes CAWSVLTGYVGANVLTF.

Only a few counts were recorded for this clonotype. The J gene is TRBJ2-2, the V gene TRBV27, with 11 nucleotides matching TRBD2. The CDR3 length is 18 residues. V trimming: 1 base; J trimming: 4 bases; junction bases outside the gene matches: 8. In germline, CDR1 is MNHEY, CDR2 SMNVEV (reference sequence). The CDR3 reads CASSLLLAGGPTTGELFF. The CDR3 region has the DNA TGTGCCAGCAGTTTATTGTTAGCGGGAGGGCCGACCACCGGGGAGCTGTTTTTT.

The chain joins TRBV7-9 to TRBJ2-2; 7 bases agree with TRBD2. J was trimmed by 0 bases and V by 0 bases; bases with no gene match: 1. Germline loops: CDR1 SEHNR, CDR2 FQNEAQ (reference sequence). The CDR3 extends over 16 amino acids. CDR3 DNA sequence: TGTGCCAGCAGCTTAGCGGGAGGGCCGAACACCGGGGAGCTGTTTTTT. It encodes CASSLAGGPNTGELFF.

This clonotype was recorded many times. The rearrangement links TRBV6-6 to TRBJ2-7, with 7 bases that match TRBD2. CDR3 length: 11 amino acids. J lost 2 bases, V lost 8 bases, and 0 bases had no gene match. CDR1 is MNHNY and CDR2 is SVGAGI in the germline V gene (reference sequence). CDR3 sequence reads: CASGLAYEQYF. The CDR3 nucleotides are TGTGCCAGCGGACTAGCCTACGAGCAGTACTTC.